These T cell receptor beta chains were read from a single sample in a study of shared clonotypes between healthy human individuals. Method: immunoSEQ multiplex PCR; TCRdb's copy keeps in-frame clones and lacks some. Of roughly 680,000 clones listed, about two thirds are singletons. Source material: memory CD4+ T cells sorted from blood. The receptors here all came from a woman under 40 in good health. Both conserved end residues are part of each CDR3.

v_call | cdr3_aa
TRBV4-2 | CASSQEPAGAAKNIQYF
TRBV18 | CASSPPAGYRERERPYSYNEQFF
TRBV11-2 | CASSSPSRGNYGGPYEQYF
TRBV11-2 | CASSLDLRNEQFF
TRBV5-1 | CASSTTGDAQETQYF
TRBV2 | CASSQETQYF
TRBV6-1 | CASSVGSSYEQYF
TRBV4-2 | CASSQAGTGVYEQYF
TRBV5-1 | CASSLDRGGGEKLFF
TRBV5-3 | CARSSRGALAFF
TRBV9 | CASSVASGDGYTF
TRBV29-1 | CSVGDQGRTEAFF
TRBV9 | CASSVRAGGPYEQYF
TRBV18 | CASSPQSSGANVLTF
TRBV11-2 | CASSLARTTEAFF
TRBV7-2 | CASSLDSRGRARGYF
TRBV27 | CASSSPGQGNYGYTF
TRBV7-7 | CASSSAGEGDEQFF
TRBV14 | CASSQLLGQTSYDEQFF
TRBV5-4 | CASSLDGTQLAGELFF
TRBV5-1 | CASSYGQTGELFF
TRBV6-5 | CATLKAGGMTDTQYF
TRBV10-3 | CAINQAGPYNEQFF
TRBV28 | CASSEQGSVGGAFF